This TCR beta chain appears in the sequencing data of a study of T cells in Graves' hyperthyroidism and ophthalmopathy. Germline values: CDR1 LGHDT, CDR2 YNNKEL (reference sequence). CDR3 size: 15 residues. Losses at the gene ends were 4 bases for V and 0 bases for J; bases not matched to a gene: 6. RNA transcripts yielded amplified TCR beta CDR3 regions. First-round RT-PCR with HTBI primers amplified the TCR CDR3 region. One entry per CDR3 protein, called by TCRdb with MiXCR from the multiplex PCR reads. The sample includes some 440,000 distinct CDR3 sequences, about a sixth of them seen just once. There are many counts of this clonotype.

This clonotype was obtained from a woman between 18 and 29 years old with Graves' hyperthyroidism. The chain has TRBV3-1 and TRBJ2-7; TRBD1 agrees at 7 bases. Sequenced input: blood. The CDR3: CASSRDSAGSYEQYF. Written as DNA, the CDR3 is TGTGCCAGCAGCCGGGACAGCGCGGGCTCCTACGAGCAGTACTTC.